This T cell receptor (beta chain) was sequenced for a study of T cell repertoires in cytomegalovirus infection. Across the study: It was recently identified HLA-C-restricted and well-studied HLA-B-restricted CMV epitopes that the study used.

Comment on this clonotype: Its specificity is not known.

Broader study findings: Ex vivo responses were dominated by HLA-C-restricted CMV-specific TCR beta clonotypes.

Each CDR3 protein is one row after TCRdb ran MiXCR on the reads. The data contain fewer than 850,000 distinct CDR3 sequences, 25% to 30% of them singletons. CDR3 length: 17 residues. The V end lost 4 bases, the J end lost 2 bases, and 17 bases lay between the germline ends. Germline V gives CDR1 MNHEY, CDR2 SVGAGI. The sample was cultured CD8+ T cells from PBMCs, taken from culture after CMV antigen stimulation. The V call is TRBV6-5, the J call TRBJ2-2, with D possibly being TRBD2 (5 bases). This TCR was recovered from a human donor in good health (CMV status not recorded). Some clones in this sample may be carry-over from other donors' samples. The CDR3 loop is CASSSPRTSDNTGELFF. The CDR3 coding sequence is TGTGCCAGCAGTTCCCCGCGGACTTCTGATAACACCGGGGAGCTGTTTTTT.